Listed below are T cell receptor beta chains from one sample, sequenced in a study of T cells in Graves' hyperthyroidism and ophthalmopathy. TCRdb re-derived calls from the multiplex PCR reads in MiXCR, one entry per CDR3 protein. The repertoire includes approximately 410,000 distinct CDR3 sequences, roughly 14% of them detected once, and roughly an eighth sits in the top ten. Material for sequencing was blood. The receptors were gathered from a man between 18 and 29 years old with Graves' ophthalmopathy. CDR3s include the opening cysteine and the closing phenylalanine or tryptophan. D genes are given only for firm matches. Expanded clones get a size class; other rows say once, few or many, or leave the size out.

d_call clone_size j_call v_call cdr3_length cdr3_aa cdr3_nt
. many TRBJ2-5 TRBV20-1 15 CSAREGRLAQETQYF TGCAGTGCTAGAGAGGGAAGATTAGCTCAAGAGACCCAGTACTTC
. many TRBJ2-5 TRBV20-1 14 CSARGGAYQETQYF TGCAGTGCTAGAGGGGGGGCGTACCAAGAGACCCAGTACTTC
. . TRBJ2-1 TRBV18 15 CASSPPSLVTYEQFF TGTGCCAGCTCACCACCGAGTCTTGTGACCTATGAGCAGTTCTTC
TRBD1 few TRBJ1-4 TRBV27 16 CASSHGAGGRIEKLFF TGTGCCAGCAGTCATGGGGCAGGGGGCAGGATTGAAAAACTGTTTTTT
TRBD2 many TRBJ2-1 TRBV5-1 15 CASSSGTSGSNEQFF TGCGCCAGCAGCTCCGGGACTAGCGGGAGTAATGAGCAGTTCTTC
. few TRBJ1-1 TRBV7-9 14 CASSAVQEDTEAFF TGTGCCAGCAGCGCCGTCCAAGAGGACACTGAAGCTTTCTTT
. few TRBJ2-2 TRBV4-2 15 CASRESTAQTRELFF TGTGCCAGCAGAGAAAGCACGGCGCAGACCCGGGAGCTGTTTTTT
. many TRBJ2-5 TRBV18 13 CASSPGVKETQYF TGTGCCAGCTCACCAGGGGTTAAGGAGACCCAGTACTTC
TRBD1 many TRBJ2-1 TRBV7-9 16 CASSLGQGVPYNEQFF TGTGCCAGCAGCTTAGGACAGGGGGTCCCCTACAATGAGCAGTTCTTC
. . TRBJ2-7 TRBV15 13 CATSGPPSYEQYF TGTGCCACCAGCGGGCCCCCCTCCTACGAGCAGTACTTC
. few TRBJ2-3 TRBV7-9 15 CASSLAGSSQDTQYF TGTGCCAGCAGCTTAGCGGGCTCCTCCCAAGATACGCAGTATTTT
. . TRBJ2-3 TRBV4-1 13 CASSQIRTDTQYF TGCGCCAGCAGCCAAATACGTACAGATACGCAGTATTTT